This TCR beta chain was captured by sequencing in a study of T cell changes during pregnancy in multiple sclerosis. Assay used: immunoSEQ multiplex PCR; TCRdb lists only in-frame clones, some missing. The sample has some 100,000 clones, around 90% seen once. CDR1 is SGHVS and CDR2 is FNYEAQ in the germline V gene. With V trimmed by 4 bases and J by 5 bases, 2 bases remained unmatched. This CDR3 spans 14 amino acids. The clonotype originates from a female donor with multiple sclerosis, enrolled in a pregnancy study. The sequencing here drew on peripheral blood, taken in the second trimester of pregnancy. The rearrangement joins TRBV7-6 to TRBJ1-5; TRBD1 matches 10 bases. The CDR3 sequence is CASSYGTGDQPQHF. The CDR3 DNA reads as TGTGCCAGCAGCTACGGGACAGGGGATCAGCCCCAGCATTTT.